These 18 T cell receptor beta chains came from one sample sequenced in a study of blood T cell repertoires in COVID-19. Assay used: immunoSEQ multiplex PCR; TCRdb lists only in-frame clones, some missing. The sample contains some 120,000 clones, about 85% of which appear only once. The sequenced sample was peripheral blood. These receptor sequences come from a woman older than 75 with COVID-19, enrolled during active disease.

The chain joins TRBV6-2 or TRBV6-3 to TRBJ2-6, with a possible D match to TRBD1 (5 bases). CDR3 length: 15 residues. Looked up from germline, CDR1 is MNHEY and CDR2 is SVGEGT. Trimming stripped 4 bases from V and 0 bases from J, with 7 bases between. The CDR3 loop reads CASSFDSSGANVLTF. CDR3 in DNA: TGTGCCAGCAGTTTTGACAGCTCTGGGGCCAACGTCCTGACTTTC.

The gene calls are TRBV7-7 and TRBJ2-3; no clear D. CDR3 size: 13 residues. The V and J ends lost 4 bases and 3 bases respectively, with 8 bases between them. CDR1 and CDR2 (germline): SSHAT, FNYEAQ (reference sequence). CDR3 DNA: TGTGCCAGCAGCTCCCGGCGGACAGATACGCAGTATTTT. Encoded protein: CASSSRRTDTQYF.

This chain joins TRBV28 and TRBJ1-2, with a tentative D call TRBD1 (6 bases). Germline V gene sequence: CDR1 MDHEN, CDR2 SYDVKM. The CDR3 is made up of 13 amino acids. V lost 4 bases and J lost 4, with 10 bases in between. Written as DNA, the CDR3 is TGTGCCAGCAGTTCCGGGACAATCTATGGCTACACCTTC. This codes for CASSSGTIYGYTF.

A word on this clone: A junction boundary mismatches the germline segment, possibly from a read error. The chain has TRBV6-1 and TRBJ1-2; a weak D match, TRBD1 (6 bases). Germline V CDR1 and CDR2: MNHNS, SASEGT. The CDR3 sequence is 14 residues long. For the CDR3, the DNA is TGTGCCAGCACTGAATGGGGACACCGGAGCGGCTACACCTTC. Translating gives CASTEWGHRSGYTF.

V and J are TRBV5-1 and TRBJ2-1; TRBD1 matches at 7 bases. The V segment lost 3 bases and the J segment 3 bases; nucleotides outside the gene matches: 3. CDR3 length equals 14 residues. The germline CDR1 and CDR2 sequences are SGHRS and YFSETQ. The CDR3 is CASSSGTDYNEQFF. DNA of the CDR3: TGCGCCAGCAGCTCTGGGACAGACTACAATGAGCAGTTCTTC.

The chain is built from TRBV5-1 and TRBJ2-1; 13 nucleotides match TRBD2. The CDR3 is made up of 16 amino acids. J lost 4 bases, V lost 4 bases, and 5 bases had no gene match. Germline CDR1 reads SGHRS; CDR2 reads YFSETQ. The CDR3 region is CASSTEGLAGYNEQFF. CDR3 DNA sequence: TGCGCCAGCAGCACTGAGGGACTAGCGGGGTACAATGAGCAGTTCTTC.

This clone has a single count. The gene calls are TRBV9 and TRBJ2-1; D perhaps matches TRBD2 (6 bases). Germline V gene sequence: CDR1 SGDLS, CDR2 YYNGEE. V was pared by 0 bases and J by 3 bases, with 10 bases between. The CDR3 consists of 15 residues. The CDR3 is CASSVGGSGYNEQFF. CDR3 DNA: TGTGCCAGCAGCGTAGGAGGTAGCGGCTACAATGAGCAGTTCTTC.

This chain uses TRBV9 with TRBJ1-2; D possibly corresponds to TRBD1 (5 bases). Trimming took 0 bases from V and 2 from J, leaving 11 bases between them. Germline V gene sequence: CDR1 SGDLS, CDR2 YYNGEE. The CDR3 length is 15 residues. The CDR3 DNA reads TGTGCCAGCAGCGTAGCGATTTCAGGGAACTATGGCTACACCTTC. Its protein product is CASSVAISGNYGYTF. The full variable domain, completed using reference TRBV9 and TRBJ1-2, is DSGVTQTPKHLITATGQRVTLRCSPRSGDLSVYWYQQSLDQGLQFLIQYYNGEERAKGNILERFSAQQFPDLHSELNLSSLELGDSALYFCASSVAISGNYGYTFGSGTRLTVV.

J is TRBJ2-4 and V is TRBV3-1 (or the pseudogene TRBV3-2); TRBD2 matches 11 bases. The V gene's germline CDR1 is LGHDT and CDR2 YNNKEL (reference sequence). J gave up 3 bases and V 4 bases, and 11 bases lay outside the gene matches. This CDR3 region has 18 residues. This chain's CDR3 is CASSRASGRLRGKNIQYF. The DNA for the CDR3 is TGTGCCAGCAGCCGGGCTAGCGGGAGGCTTAGGGGCAAAAACATTCAGTACTTC.

This clone has only one observation. The chain is built from TRBV7-9 and TRBJ2-5; D may be TRBD2 (6 bases). V lost 5 bases, J lost 4 bases, and 20 bases lay in between. The CDR3 is 16 residues long. Germline lookup yields CDR1 SEHNR and CDR2 FQNEAQ (reference sequence). The CDR3 sequence: CASSDYIGGPAETQYF. For the CDR3, the DNA is TGTGCCAGCAGCGATTATATAGGAGGGCCAGCAGAGACCCAGTACTTC.

This clone came up once. CDR3 sequence: CAISEFLAGDTGELFF. The CDR3 nucleotides are TGTGCCATCAGTGAGTTTTTAGCGGGAGACACCGGGGAGCTGTTTTTT. The V call is TRBV10-3, the J call TRBJ2-2; 9 nucleotides agree with TRBD2. Germline V gene sequence: CDR1 ENHRY, CDR2 SYGVKD. This CDR3 is 16 amino acids long. The ends lost 1 base at V and 3 bases at J; junction bases unmatched: 3.

The chain is built from TRBV19 and TRBJ1-1; tentative D call: TRBD1 (5 bases). Trimming cost V 3 bases and J 8 bases, with 16 bases left between them. Per the germline V gene, CDR1 is LNHDA and CDR2 is SQIVND (reference sequence). The CDR3 contains 14 residues. The CDR3 coding sequence is TGTGCCAGTAGTATTCAGGGCTCCCTCAAGGAAGCTTTCTTT. Its translation is CASSIQGSLKEAFF.

Regarding this clone: Other DNA sequences in the same sample also yield this CDR3. This rearrangement joins TRBV6-2 or TRBV6-3 to TRBJ1-4; TRBD1 agrees at 7 bases. V lost 2 bases, J lost 8 bases, and 2 bases stayed unmatched. There are 13 residues in the CDR3. From germline, CDR1 is MNHEY and CDR2 SVGEGT. CDR3 sequence reads: CASSYKDREKLFF. Here the CDR3 DNA reads TGTGCCAGCAGTTACAAGGACAGGGAAAAACTGTTTTTT.

The chain recombines TRBV7-9 with TRBJ2-1, with a tentative D call TRBD2 (6 bases). The germline gives CDR1 SEHNR, CDR2 FQNEAQ (reference sequence). Trimming removed 3 bases at V and 7 bases at J, with 22 bases between. This CDR3 has 17 amino acids. The CDR3 sequence is CASSFLPKRVLGNEQFF. The DNA of the CDR3 is TGTGCCAGCAGCTTTCTTCCGAAGCGGGTCCTCGGGAATGAGCAGTTCTTC.

This rearrangement joins TRBV21-1 to TRBJ2-3; the D call TRBD1 from the table was never checked on the DNA. TRBV21-1 is classified as a pseudogene. This CDR3 has 16 residues. The CDR3 sequence: CASSKEDMARLGTQYF. In DNA, the CDR3 is TGTGCCAGCAGCAAAGAGGACATGGCCCGACTCGGTACGCAGTATTTT.

This clone has more than one count but fewer than ten. This chain links TRBV5-6 with TRBJ1-5, with a weak D call TRBD1 (5 bases). Germline V gives CDR1 SGHDT, CDR2 YYEEEE. V lost 4 bases, J lost 0 bases, and 8 bases lay in between. The CDR3 runs 14 residues. CDR3 DNA: TGTGCCAGCAGCGACAGCCATAGCAATCAGCCCCAGCATTTT. As protein: CASSDSHSNQPQHF.

The V and J genes are TRBV7-9 and TRBJ1-2, with a tentative D call TRBD1 (6 bases). The germline V gene encodes CDR1 SEHNR and CDR2 FQNEAQ (reference sequence). The CDR3 is 12 residues long. Trimming cost V 1 base and J 12 bases, with 12 bases left between them. As DNA, the CDR3 is TGTGCCAGCAGCTTAGTACTACAGGGCGACACCTTC. The encoded protein is CASSLVLQGDTF.

The rearrangement joins TRBV5-4 to TRBJ2-7; 14 bases line up with TRBD2. Trimming removed 3 bases from V and 2 bases from J; junction bases left unmatched: 7. From germline, CDR1 is SGHNT and CDR2 YYREEE (reference sequence). This CDR3 spans 17 amino acids. DNA for the CDR3: TGTGCCAGCAGCTCCGGACTAGCGGGAGGTGCAACCTACGAGCAGTACTTC. Translated, it gives CASSSGLAGGATYEQYF.